A selection of T cell receptor beta chains follows, all from one sample in a study of shared clonotypes between healthy human individuals. Data came from immunoSEQ multiplex PCR; TCRdb stores just in-frame clones and leaves some out. In the table there are some 200,000 clones, about 93% of which are singletons. The sequenced material came from naive CD4+ T cells sorted from blood. The receptor source for this set is a young woman in good health. The CDR3 runs from the conserved cysteine through the conserved F or W. D genes are given only for firm matches. Not all rows give a size; the values are once, few, many and, for expanded clones, a class.

clone size	CDR3 length	V gene	D gene	J gene	CDR3 protein	CDR3 DNA
NA	14	TRBV28	NA	TRBJ1-4	CASSLVRGYEKLFF	TGTGCCAGCAGTTTGGTCAGGGGATATGAAAAACTGTTTTTT
NA	13	TRBV5-1	TRBD1	TRBJ1-2	CASSGSGQGGYTF	TGCGCCAGCAGCGGATCGGGACAGGGTGGCTACACCTTC
NA	16	TRBV19	NA	TRBJ2-7	CASSIDVGTDLRKQYF	TGTGCCAGTAGTATAGATGTGGGGACGGACCTACGAAAGCAGTACTTC
NA	15	TRBV28	NA	TRBJ1-1	CASSTIGQKPPEAFF	TGTGCCAGCAGTACCATCGGACAGAAGCCCCCTGAAGCTTTCTTT
once	16	TRBV4-1	TRBD2	TRBJ2-7	CASSWGLAGGPYEQYF	TGCGCCAGCAGCTGGGGACTAGCGGGAGGGCCTTACGAGCAGTACTTC
NA	15	TRBV28	NA	TRBJ2-7	CASSTIGGQPYEQYF	TGTGCCAGCTCAACGATCGGGGGACAACCCTACGAGCAGTACTTC
NA	12	TRBV29-1	NA	TRBJ2-3	CSVDRGADTQYF	TGCAGCGTTGACAGGGGAGCAGATACGCAGTATTTT
NA	16	TRBV27	NA	TRBJ2-7	CASSFDTTSAIYEQYF	TGTGCCAGCAGTTTCGACACCACATCGGCCATTTACGAGCAGTACTTC
NA	12	TRBV7-2	NA	TRBJ2-5	CASSLSVGTQYF	TGTGCCAGCAGCTTATCCGTGGGGACCCAGTACTTC
NA	15	TRBV6-1	TRBD1	TRBJ1-2	CASSRVGQALRGYTF	TGTGCCAGCAGCCGTGTGGGACAGGCCCTAAGAGGCTACACCTTC
NA	14	TRBV28	NA	TRBJ1-3	CASRVQAHSDTIYF	TGTGCCAGCAGGGTACAGGCCCACTCGGACACCATATATTTT
NA	14	TRBV4-2	NA	TRBJ2-3	CASSQDSSLATQYF	TGTGCCAGCAGCCAAGACTCCTCCTTAGCTACGCAGTATTTT
once	17	TRBV5-1	TRBD2	TRBJ2-7	CASSLGLAGGAGYEQYF	TGCGCCAGCAGCTTGGGACTAGCGGGAGGTGCGGGGTACGAGCAGTACTTC
NA	13	TRBV30	NA	TRBJ2-5	CAWSVLAGETQYF	TGTGCCTGGAGTGTACTGGCGGGAGAGACCCAGTACTTC
NA	15	TRBV5-1	TRBD1	TRBJ2-3	CASSAGQGSTDTQYF	TGCGCCAGCAGCGCAGGACAGGGCAGCACAGATACGCAGTATTTT
NA	13	TRBV10-1	NA	TRBJ2-7	CASSEYSSYEQYF	TGCGCCAGCAGTGAGTACAGCTCCTACGAGCAGTACTTC
NA	14	TRBV2	TRBD1	TRBJ2-3	CASREQGEADTQYF	TGTGCCAGCAGGGAACAGGGGGAAGCAGATACGCAGTATTTT
NA	16	TRBV28	NA	TRBJ1-5	CASSRKGASLTEPQHF	TGTGCCAGCAGTAGGAAGGGAGCCAGCCTAACGGAGCCCCAGCATTTT
NA	15	TRBV6-5	NA	TRBJ2-7	CASSPGTQSSYEQYF	TGTGCCAGCAGTCCCGGGACCCAGAGCTCCTACGAGCAGTACTTC
NA	12	TRBV28	NA	TRBJ2-5	CASSLSGLEQYF	TGTGCCAGCAGTTTGTCAGGGTTGGAGCAGTACTTC
NA	18	TRBV7-9	NA	TRBJ2-4	CASSPLMTARGAKNIQYF	TGTGCCAGCAGCCCATTAATGACCGCCCGGGGAGCCAAAAACATTCAGTACTTC
NA	16	TRBV28	TRBD1	TRBJ2-2	CASSLTGTGDTGELFF	TGTGCCAGCAGTTTAACCGGGACAGGGGACACCGGGGAGCTGTTTTTT
NA	14	TRBV2	NA	TRBJ2-5	CASSEDPQVETQYF	TGTGCCAGCAGTGAAGACCCGCAGGTAGAGACCCAGTACTTC
NA	13	TRBV5-1	NA	TRBJ1-1	CASGQEGDTEAFF	TGCGCCAGCGGTCAGGAGGGGGACACTGAAGCTTTCTTT
NA	15	TRBV11-3	TRBD2	TRBJ2-7	CASSLALAGVTEQYF	TGTGCCAGCAGCTTAGCGCTAGCGGGTGTGACCGAGCAGTACTTC
NA	15	TRBV4-1	TRBD1	TRBJ1-3	CASSQEQGAGNTIYF	TGCGCCAGCAGCCAGGAACAGGGGGCTGGAAACACCATATATTTT